This passage covers 28 T cell receptor beta chains from one sample sequenced in a study of technical replicates of blood from several donors. The assay was immunoSEQ multiplex PCR, and TCRdb's table has in-frame clones only and misses some. The sample yields approximately 87,000 clones, 94% seen once. The source material was T cells isolated from PBMCs. These receptors originate from a human donor in good health.

The chain couples TRBV2 to TRBJ2-7; D possibly corresponds to TRBD2 (6 bases). Germline V gene lookup returns CDR1 SNHLY and CDR2 FYNNEI. The ends were cut back, 6 bases at V and 2 bases at J, with 8 bases in the middle. The CDR3 consists of 12 residues. CDR3 sequence (DNA): TGTGCCAGCAGACGGGAGACCTACGAGCAGTACTTC. Protein product: CASRRETYEQYF.

A word on this clone: Germline is not matched at one junction end, which may reflect a read error. This sequence joins TRBV19 and TRBJ1-5; perhaps TRBD1 as D (5 bases). CDR1 is LNHDA and CDR2 is SQIVND in the germline V gene (reference sequence). The CDR3 has 16 amino acids. CDR3 sequence: CASSIHQGGSNQPQHF. The CDR3 nucleotides read TGTGCCAGCAGTATCCATCAGGGCGGAAGCAATCAGCCCCAGCATTTT.

This chain connects TRBV29-1 to TRBJ1-3; 7 bases are shared with TRBD1. The CDR3 has 13 residues. Germline-derived CDR1 and CDR2 are SQVTM and ANQGSEA. V was clipped by 6 bases and J by 4 bases; unmatched bases: 6. The CDR3 nucleotides read TGCAGCGTGACAGGGCAAGGAGGAAACACCATATATTTT. This codes for CSVTGQGGNTIYF.

The rearrangement links TRBV19 to TRBJ1-6, with 9 bases matching TRBD1. CDR1 is LNHDA, CDR2 SQIVND, per germline (reference sequence). J was trimmed by 9 bases and V by 6 bases; bases with no gene match: 3. This CDR3 contains 13 residues. In DNA, the CDR3 is TGTGCCAGTAGCGGACAGGGGTTTTCACCCCTCCACTTT. This translates into CASSGQGFSPLHF.

V gene TRBV29-1 combines with J gene TRBJ2-5; D ambiguous. Trimming stripped 4 bases from V and 5 bases from J, with 11 bases between. CDR1 and CDR2 from the germline V gene are SQVTM and ANQGSEA. This CDR3 is built from 12 residues. CDR3: CSVATPGETQYF. CDR3 sequence (DNA): TGCAGCGTTGCGACGCCCGGGGAGACCCAGTACTTC.

The chain combines TRBV11-3 with TRBJ1-2; 7 nucleotides match TRBD1. V was pared by 0 bases and J by 4 bases, with 2 bases of the junction left unmatched. Germline values: CDR1 SGHNT, CDR2 YENEEA. This CDR3 spans 14 amino acids. The CDR3 region is CASSLDWTGYGYTF. Written as DNA, the CDR3 is TGTGCCAGCAGCTTAGATTGGACAGGCTATGGCTACACCTTC.

This rearrangement joins TRBV13 to TRBJ1-3; D is unclear. Germline CDR1 reads PRHDT; CDR2 reads FYEKMQ (reference sequence). V was clipped by 4 bases and J by 0 bases, with 7 bases between them. The CDR3 contains 14 residues. The chain's CDR3 is CASSSRSSGNTIYF. CDR3 in DNA: TGTGCCAGCAGCTCACGGAGCTCTGGAAACACCATATATTTT.

A word on this clone: The identical CDR3 is also encoded by other nucleotide sequences in the sample. The V gene is TRBV4-1, the J gene TRBJ2-7, with D hard to call. The CDR3 totals 13 residues. The ends were cut back, 1 base at V and 0 bases at J, with 4 bases in the middle. Looked up from germline, CDR1 is MGHRA and CDR2 is YSYEKL. The CDR3 spells CASSQGSSYEQYF. In nucleotides, the CDR3 is TGCGCCAGCAGCCAAGGGAGCTCCTACGAGCAGTACTTC.

J is TRBJ1-2 and V is TRBV7-9; possible D gene TRBD1, 6 bases. Germline assignment: CDR1 SEHNR and CDR2 FQNEAQ (reference sequence). The V and J ends lost 1 base and 6 bases respectively, with 15 bases between them. This CDR3 spans 15 amino acids. CDR3 in amino acids: CASSLGPDRMDGYTF. CDR3 nucleotide sequence: TGTGCCAGCAGCTTAGGCCCGGACAGAATGGATGGCTACACCTTC.

The chain employs TRBV7-9 and TRBJ2-7; D is uncertain. Germline V lookup: CDR1 SEHNR, CDR2 FQNEAQ (reference sequence). The CDR3 length is 15 residues. V lost 8 bases, J lost 0 bases, and 17 bases lay in between. CDR3 DNA: TGTGCCAGCCGGAGAATGAAGGAAAGCTCCTACGAGCAGTACTTC. Residues: CASRRMKESSYEQYF.

V usage is TRBV7-9 and J usage is TRBJ1-1; unclear D gene. V lost 1 base and J lost 11, with 11 bases in between. The CDR3 covers 12 residues. In germline, CDR1 is SEHNR, CDR2 FQNEAQ (reference sequence). The CDR3 here is CASSLGGRFAFF. CDR3 DNA sequence: TGTGCCAGCAGCTTAGGCGGGAGGTTCGCTTTCTTT.

The V gene is TRBV27, the J gene TRBJ2-1, with D uncertain. The CDR3 spans 13 residues. V lost 1 base and J lost 3, with 4 bases in between. Germline values: CDR1 MNHEY, CDR2 SMNVEV (reference sequence). The CDR3 nucleotides read TGTGCCAGCAGTTTATTGTACTACAATGAGCAGTTCTTC. Amino acid sequence: CASSLLYYNEQFF.

The CDR3 sequence: CASSLDRVGTDTQYF. CDR3 coding DNA: TGTGCCAGCAGCTTGGACAGGGTGGGCACAGATACGCAGTATTTT. The chain uses TRBV7-8 and TRBJ2-3; 8 nucleotides agree with TRBD1. This CDR3 region has 15 residues. Germline trimming cut 3 bases from V and 1 base from J; bases unmatched to any gene: 3. CDR1 and CDR2 (germline): SGHVS, FQNEAQ. Based on the CDR3 plus reference TRBV7-8 and TRBJ2-3, the full variable domain is GAGVSQSPRYKVAKRGQDVALRCDPISGHVSLFWYQQALGQGPEFLTYFQNEAQLDKSGLPSDRFFAERPEGSVSTLKIQRTQQEDSAVYLCASSLDRVGTDTQYFGPGTRLTVL.

J is TRBJ2-1 and V is TRBV7-6, with a tentative D call TRBD1 (6 bases). The length of the CDR3 is 13 residues. V was pared by 2 bases and J by 10 bases, with 12 bases between. CDR1 and CDR2 from the germline V gene are SGHVS and FNYEAQ. The CDR3: CASSLTGPGEQFF. CDR3 DNA: TGTGCCAGCAGCTTAACAGGGCCGGGGGAGCAGTTCTTC.

This clone came up once. The V and J genes are TRBV5-4 and TRBJ1-5; a possible D gene is TRBD1 (6 bases). Trimming took off 1 base at V and 6 bases at J, with 11 bases between the two ends. The CDR3 sequence is 14 residues long. Germline V CDR1 and CDR2: SGHNT, YYREEE (reference sequence). In nucleotides, the CDR3 is TGTGCCAGCAGCTTGTCAGGGGCGGGTCAGCCCCAGCATTTT. This sequence encodes CASSLSGAGQPQHF.

The CDR3 coding sequence is TGTGCCAGCAGTAATAGGGAGCGTCAGCCCCAGCATTTT. This codes for CASSNRERQPQHF. The chain uses TRBV6-1 and TRBJ1-5; D ambiguous. Germline V lookup: CDR1 MNHNS, CDR2 SASEGT. Trimming pared 5 bases from V and 6 bases from J, leaving 11 bases between. This CDR3 spans 13 amino acids.

The genes are TRBV21-1 and TRBJ2-3; the table assigns TRBD2, which was not confirmed against the DNA. TRBV21-1 is designated a pseudogene. The CDR3 is 18 residues long. The CDR3 sequence is CASSKWEGRLQPTDTQYF. The CDR3 nucleotides are TGTGCCAGCAGCAAATGGGAGGGGAGACTGCAACCTACAGATACGCAGTATTTT.

The chain links TRBV9 to TRBJ2-3, with 9 bases that match TRBD1. The V gene's germline CDR1 is SGDLS and CDR2 YYNGEE. Losses at the gene ends were 0 bases for V and 4 bases for J; bases not matched to a gene: 6. This CDR3 contains 16 residues. In DNA form, the CDR3 reads TGTGCCAGCAGCGTAGACAGGGGGCGGTCCGCAGATACGCAGTATTTT. This encodes CASSVDRGRSADTQYF.

The genes are TRBV13 and TRBJ1-1; tentatively, D is TRBD1 (5 bases). The CDR3 extends over 15 amino acids. With 1 base removed from V and 5 bases from J, the gap between germline ends came to 14 bases. Germline-derived CDR1 and CDR2 are PRHDT and FYEKMQ (reference sequence). As DNA, the CDR3 is TGTGCCAGCAGCTTAGACGCTCCAGGGAAAACTGAAGCTTTCTTT. Translated: CASSLDAPGKTEAFF.

The chain has TRBV5-4 and TRBJ2-3; 12 nucleotides align to TRBD2. CDR3 length equals 16 residues. Trimming cost V 4 bases and J 0 bases; bases outside gene matches: 3. Germline V CDR1 and CDR2: SGHNT, YYREEE (reference sequence). In DNA form, the CDR3 reads TGTGCCAGCAGCGCAGGACTAGCGGGGAGCACAGATACGCAGTATTTT. The encoded protein is CASSAGLAGSTDTQYF.

The chain employs TRBV15 and TRBJ1-5; D may be TRBD1 (5 bases). Deletions cut 2 bases from V and 3 bases from J, with 14 bases between. Germline V gene lookup returns CDR1 LNHNV and CDR2 YYDKDF (reference sequence). The CDR3 has 16 amino acids. CDR3 amino acids: CATSRSTGFTNQPQHF. The CDR3 DNA reads as TGTGCCACCAGCAGAAGCACAGGCTTTACCAATCAGCCCCAGCATTTT.

The J gene is TRBJ1-1, the V gene TRBV10-2; D ambiguous. The CDR3 spans 13 residues. Trimming removed 4 bases at V and 7 bases at J, with 13 bases between. The V gene's germline CDR1 is WSHSY and CDR2 SAAADI. Written as DNA, the CDR3 is TGCGCCAGCAGTGGCCTTTTGAGCGTTGAAGCTTTCTTT. Its translation: CASSGLLSVEAFF.

V usage is TRBV5-1 and J usage is TRBJ2-1, with D perhaps matching TRBD2 (6 bases). This CDR3 comprises 14 residues. Trimming removed 0 bases from V and 6 bases from J, with 10 bases in between. Germline V lookup: CDR1 SGHRS, CDR2 YFSETQ. For the CDR3, the DNA is TGCGCCAGCAGCTTGGCACTAGCTCCCAATGAGCAGTTCTTC. Translating gives CASSLALAPNEQFF. Using reference TRBV5-1 and TRBJ2-1 for the parts outside the CDR3, the full variable domain is KAGVTQTPRYLIKTRGQQVTLSCSPISGHRSVSWYQQTPGQGLQFLFEYFSETQRNKGNFPGRFSGRQFSNSRSEMNVSTLELGDSALYLCASSLALAPNEQFFGPGTRLTVL.

This clone was detected only once. The rearrangement joins TRBV7-2 to TRBJ1-5; 7 positions agree with TRBD1. V lost 4 bases, J lost 6 bases, and 3 bases stayed unmatched. The CDR3 totals 13 residues. Looked up from germline, CDR1 is SGHTA and CDR2 is FQGNSA. For the CDR3, the DNA is TGTGCCAGCAGCTCAGGGGGAGGTCAGCCCCAGCATTTT. Protein sequence: CASSSGGGQPQHF.

In its sample, this clone was seen once. The chain uses TRBV6-1 and TRBJ1-3, with a possible D match to TRBD1 (5 bases). The CDR3 has 15 amino acids. V dropped 4 bases and J dropped 0 bases, with 10 bases sitting between them. The germline CDR1 and CDR2 sequences are MNHNS and SASEGT. The CDR3 reads CASSVWGVSGNTIYF. CDR3 DNA: TGTGCCAGCAGTGTTTGGGGGGTCTCTGGAAACACCATATATTTT.

The V gene is TRBV28, the J gene TRBJ1-1, with 7 bases identical to TRBD1. The J segment lost 3 bases and the V segment lost 5 bases, leaving 12 bases of the junction unmatched. The germline V gene encodes CDR1 MDHEN and CDR2 SYDVKM. This CDR3 comprises 16 residues. The CDR3 bases are TGTGCCAGCAGTCTCCCGACAGGGCCTATTTACACTGAAGCTTTCTTT. This codes for CASSLPTGPIYTEAFF.

The chain has TRBV6-5 and TRBJ1-2; the D is unclear. The CDR3 totals 12 residues. Per the germline V gene, CDR1 is MNHEY and CDR2 is SVGAGI. With 4 bases removed from V and 8 bases from J, the gap between germline ends came to 11 bases. This chain's CDR3 is CASSLEGTGYTF. Here the CDR3 DNA reads TGTGCCAGCAGTTTGGAGGGCACGGGCTACACCTTC.

The chain has TRBV28 and TRBJ2-6; D is perhaps TRBD1 (6 bases). The CDR3 covers 21 residues. The germline CDR1 and CDR2 sequences are MDHEN and SYDVKM. V gave up 2 bases and J gave up 0 bases, with 23 bases separating them. The CDR3: CASSLNLGGKGGSSGANVLTF. In DNA, the CDR3 is TGTGCCAGCAGTTTAAATCTTGGCGGAAAAGGGGGTAGCTCTGGGGCCAACGTCCTGACTTTC.